The following is a T cell receptor (beta chain) sequence with its context. Its antigen is undetermined. The data were obtained in a study of PD-1 blockade in classical Hodgkin lymphoma. Study conclusions and caveats: Newly diagnosed patients had baseline TCR diversity that was reportedly lower than that of healthy donors. Nothing has yet pinned down what causes the repertoire differences, possibly disease activity or prior therapy.

V was pared by 6 bases and J by 3 bases, with 6 bases of the junction left unmatched. This CDR3 contains 14 residues. Germline V gene lookup returns CDR1 SGHRS and CDR2 YFSETQ. Sequencing used immunoSEQ multiplex PCR; TCRdb keeps in-frame clones, though not all of them. The sample consists of about 30,000 clones, about 88% of them appearing once. Specified time point: newly diagnosed, previously untreated cHL patient sample. Out of thawed PBMCs, magnetic negative selection purified CD4+ T cells. Comparator PBMCs were from newly diagnosed, untreated classical Hodgkin lymphoma. The TCR comes from a human donor with classical Hodgkin lymphoma. Sequencing was done on a sample of CD4+ T cells from blood. This chain links TRBV5-1 with TRBJ2-3, with 8 nucleotides matching TRBD2. Here the CDR3 reads CASKREPGTDTQYF. The CDR3 DNA sequence: TGCGCCAGCAAGCGGGAGCCCGGGACAGATACGCAGTATTTT.